This T cell receptor (beta chain) appears in the sequencing data of a study of cytomegalovirus exposure and HLA in healthy donors. Primers: 60 Vbeta forward and 13 Jbeta reverse. Assay: immunoSEQ multiplex PCR; the TCRdb copy retains only in-frame clones and omits some. The table shows some 150,000 clones, with around 72% occurring only once. Study results and limitations: Sequences of the TCR beta chain were said to predict the HLA-A and HLA-B alleles of most subjects accurately. The study flagged roughly 160 TCR beta chains as cytomegalovirus-associated. A few chains tied to CMV proved CMV antigen-specific in vitro. According to a later analysis, most TCR beta chains associated with CMV appeared HLA-restricted.

Regarding this clone: Its antigen is still unknown.

The TCR comes from a man aged 45-65 years in good health and CMV-seropositive. The material sequenced was PBMCs.

CDR3 loop: CASSLLENTGELFF. The CDR3 bases are TGTGCCAGCAGTTTACTAGAGAACACCGGGGAGCTGTTTTTT. This chain uses TRBV27 with TRBJ2-2; D ambiguous. V gave up 2 bases and J gave up 1 base, with 5 bases separating them. This CDR3 is built from 14 residues. Germline-derived CDR1 and CDR2 are MNHEY and SMNVEV (reference sequence).